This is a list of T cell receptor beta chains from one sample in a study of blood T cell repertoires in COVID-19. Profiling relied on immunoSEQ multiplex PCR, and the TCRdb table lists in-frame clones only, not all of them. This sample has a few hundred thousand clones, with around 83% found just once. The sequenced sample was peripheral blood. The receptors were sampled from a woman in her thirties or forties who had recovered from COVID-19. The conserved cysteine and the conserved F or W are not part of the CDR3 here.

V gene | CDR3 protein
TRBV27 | ASSLGGMNTEAF
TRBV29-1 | SVAGGTSSTDTQY
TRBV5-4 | ASSDMVAGSYEQY
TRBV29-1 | SVGDRQETQY
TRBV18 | ASSPSRGRDTEAF
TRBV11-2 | ASSPPGGIGNTIY
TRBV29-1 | SVDERVETQY
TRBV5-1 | ASKRDSNNEKLF
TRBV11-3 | ASSLPESGDTQY
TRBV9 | ASSVGTSGANQETQY
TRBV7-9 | ASSSSSGTYNEQF
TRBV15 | ATSRDGTPTEQF
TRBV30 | AWSLDRGHGYT
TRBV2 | ASSDRVAGAGDTQY
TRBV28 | ASIPGGGPLDTEAF
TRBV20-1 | SWGDETQY
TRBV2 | ASSEDKNLSYGYT